This T cell receptor beta chain was identified during a study of STAT3 mutations in large granular lymphocyte leukemia. Background on the study: More than half of T-LGLL patients received immunosuppressive therapy. Broader study findings: After therapy, about 35% of the 18 patients switched clonotypes, all new clones STAT3 wild type. Variable sampling intervals and differing treatment regimens complicated linking therapy response to TCR clonal burden changes. Every T-LGLL patient had at least one immunodominant TCRbeta clonotype. No sample exists from the first appearance of each clone.

There are a few counts of this clone. Its antigen remains unidentified. Between the trimmed V and J ends, which lost 6 bases and 5 bases, there was a span of 13 bases. Germline CDR1 reads MNHNY; CDR2 reads SVGAGI (reference sequence). The CDR3 is 13 residues long. Generated by immunoSEQ multiplex PCR, the TCRdb table keeps only in-frame clones and is missing some. Of some 37,000 clones listed, about 88% were seen once; the top ten hold 0.35% to 0.55%. The J gene is TRBJ1-2, the V gene TRBV6-6; maybe TRBD1 (5 bases). This sequence originates from a human donor with T large granular lymphocyte leukemia. Some clones in this sample may be carry-over from other donors' samples. The sample taken for sequencing was PBMCs. CDR3 nucleotides: TGTGCCAGCAGCAACTCCAGGGCTTATGGCTACACCTTC. Protein product: CASSNSRAYGYTF.